Reported below is one T cell receptor beta chain. The data are from a study of blood T cell repertoires in COVID-19. Study summary: Samples taken during acute and convalescent COVID-19 were collected in the United States, Italy and Spain. The analysed material was cDNA or gDNA that came from T cells, B-cell-depleted T cells, or PBMCs.

Germline loops: CDR1 MNHEY, CDR2 SVGAGI. With 2 bases removed from V and 5 bases from J, the gap between germline ends came to 10 bases. This CDR3 spans 13 amino acids. Per the authors' pipeline: Estimates of nucleated cell counts were drawn from the amplification of reference gene primers. The data were produced by immunoSEQ multiplex PCR, yet TCRdb's version contains in-frame clones alone and is incomplete. That table is the source of V, J and clone size, and D and trimming were worked out from the DNA. Among about 190,000 clones listed, roughly 89% were seen once. The sequence was collected from a man between 50 and 59 years old with acute or convalescent COVID-19. The sequenced sample was peripheral blood. The rearrangement joins TRBV6-5 to TRBJ2-7, with D possibly matching TRBD2 (5 bases). This CDR3 is CASSYHDGNEQYF. The CDR3 region has the DNA TGTGCCAGCAGTTACCACGACGGGAACGAGCAGTACTTC.